Below, 9 T cell receptor beta chains from the same sample are listed, as sequenced in a study of T cells in Graves' hyperthyroidism and ophthalmopathy. Regions amplified from RNA transcripts were the TCR beta CDR3 regions. First-round RT-PCR of the TCR CDR3 relied on the HTBI primer set. TCRdb re-called the multiplex PCR reads through MiXCR, storing one row per CDR3 protein. The table shows 390,000 or so distinct CDR3 sequences, with approximately 15% occurring only once. The sample was blood. These receptors came from a man aged 18 to 29 with Graves' ophthalmopathy.

This clonotype was detected many times. This sequence joins TRBV11-2 and TRBJ2-3; 9 bases are shared with TRBD1. The CDR3 is 14 residues long. Germline V gene data show CDR1 as SGHAT and CDR2 as FQNNGV. The V segment lost 3 bases and the J segment 6 bases; nucleotides outside the gene matches: 4. In nucleotides, the CDR3 is TGTGCCAGCAGCTTCGGACAGGGGTGGGATACGCAGTATTTT. This translates into CASSFGQGWDTQYF.

There are many counts of this clonotype. The chain links TRBV5-1 to TRBJ2-7, with TRBD1 matching 9 bases. CDR1 and CDR2 from the germline V gene are SGHRS and YFSETQ. The CDR3 consists of 15 residues. The V gene end was trimmed by 4 bases and the J gene end by 0 bases; junction bases not matched to a gene: 5. Written as DNA, the CDR3 is TGCGCCAGCAGCAGCCGGACAGGGGACTCCTACGAGCAGTACTTC. Protein product: CASSSRTGDSYEQYF.

This clonotype was counted ten times or more. The gene calls are TRBV27 and TRBJ1-6, with unresolved D. The CDR3 consists of 14 residues. In germline, CDR1 is MNHEY, CDR2 SMNVEV (reference sequence). V dropped 3 bases and J dropped 15 bases, with 18 bases sitting between them. CDR3 loop: CASSFDTTLENLHF. CDR3 sequence (DNA): TGTGCCAGCAGTTTCGACACTACCCTAGAGAACCTCCACTTT.

The table lists this clonotype with many counts. The chain combines TRBV7-6 with TRBJ2-3; D possibly corresponds to TRBD1 (5 bases). Germline CDR1 SGHVS, CDR2 FNYEAQ. The CDR3 is 15 residues long. V was clipped by 3 bases and J by 6 bases, with 16 bases between them. The CDR3 sequence is CASSFRPPTADTQYF. In DNA, the CDR3 is TGTGCCAGCAGCTTTAGGCCCCCGACAGCCGATACGCAGTATTTT.

This clonotype was seen repeatedly, ten times or more. The chain links TRBV7-2 to TRBJ1-6, with a tentative D call TRBD1 (5 bases). The germline V and J ends were trimmed by 1 base and 5 bases, with 9 bases remaining between them. The CDR3 length is 15 residues. The V gene's germline CDR1 is SGHTA and CDR2 FQGNSA. CDR3 sequence (DNA): TGTGCCAGCAGCTTAGAGCCAGGGCATAATTCACCCCTCCACTTT. It is translated as CASSLEPGHNSPLHF.

The V gene is TRBV6-1, the J gene TRBJ1-3; tentative D call: TRBD1 (6 bases). Trimming shortened V by 7 bases and J by 0 bases, and 13 bases separated the two germline ends. This CDR3 is 15 amino acids long. In germline, CDR1 is MNHNS, CDR2 SASEGT. Here the CDR3 reads CASTAGVFSGNTIYF. CDR3 in DNA: TGTGCCAGCACCGCAGGGGTCTTCTCTGGAAACACCATATATTTT.

The chain couples TRBV2 to TRBJ1-1; 11 nucleotides agree with TRBD1. J was trimmed by 10 bases and V by 6 bases; bases with no gene match: 10. CDR3 length equals 14 residues. The germline gives CDR1 SNHLY, CDR2 FYNNEI. The CDR3 here is CASRTGTGGTGAFF. The CDR3 nucleotides read TGTGCCAGCAGAACCGGGACAGGGGGAACCGGAGCTTTCTTT.

In its sample, this clonotype was seen many times. The J gene is TRBJ1-2, the V gene TRBV24-1, with 7 nucleotides matching TRBD1. The CDR3 is 13 amino acids. The junction had 8 bases not matched to a gene; V was cut back by 7 bases and J by 7 bases. The germline CDR1 and CDR2 sequences are KGHDR and SFDVKD. CDR3 region: CATRMEGARGYTF. DNA for the CDR3: TGTGCCACCAGAATGGAGGGGGCGCGTGGCTACACCTTC.

This clonotype was seen at least ten times. J is TRBJ2-3 and V is TRBV29-1; possible D gene TRBD1, 5 bases. V was cut by 1 base and J by 3 bases, with 17 bases left in between. This CDR3 has 16 residues. Germline loops: CDR1 SQVTM, CDR2 ANQGSEA. The CDR3 DNA reads as TGCAGCGTTGAAGTAGGGGTGGCAATGGGTACAGATACGCAGTATTTT. Its protein is CSVEVGVAMGTDTQYF.